The entry below describes one T cell receptor (beta chain). This record comes from a study of blood T cell repertoires in COVID-19. Original handling: Reference gene primer amplification yielded estimated nucleated cell counts. The repertoire was sequenced with immunoSEQ multiplex PCR; TCRdb's copy has only in-frame clones and lacks some. The V and J calls and clone size are taken from that table; D and trimming were inferred from the DNA. The sample holds roughly 99,000 clones, more than 70% seen once. The sample consisted of peripheral blood. The TCR comes from a human donor in a cohort sampled during active COVID-19.

This CDR3 is CATSRAAAGGTDTQYF. The CDR3, as DNA: TGTGCCACCAGCAGAGCGGCAGCGGGGGGCACAGATACGCAGTATTTT. The chain carries TRBV15 and TRBJ2-3, with 8 bases identical to TRBD2. V was clipped by 1 base and J by 1 base; unmatched bases: 4. This CDR3 contains 16 residues. The germline V gene encodes CDR1 LNHNV and CDR2 YYDKDF (reference sequence).